Presented here are 23 T cell receptor beta chains from one specimen sequenced in a study of blood T cell repertoires in COVID-19. Assay used: immunoSEQ multiplex PCR; TCRdb lists only in-frame clones, some missing. The profile shows about 81,000 clones, around 88% of them singletons. Sequencing used peripheral blood. These receptors were taken from a woman of 80 years or more with acute or convalescent COVID-19.

The chain employs TRBV21-1 and TRBJ2-7; TRBD2 is the table's D call, not checked against the DNA. TRBV21-1 constitutes a pseudogene. This CDR3 is 17 amino acids long. CDR3 region: CASSAGQMASEPYEQYF. Written as DNA, the CDR3 is TGTGCCAGCAGCGCAGGGCAGATGGCTAGCGAACCCTACGAGCAGTACTTC.

To note about this clone: This sample includes further DNA sequences coding for the same CDR3. This chain uses TRBV2 with TRBJ1-4, with 7 nucleotides matching TRBD1. Germline V gene data show CDR1 as SNHLY and CDR2 as FYNNEI. V was pared by 4 bases and J by 7 bases, with 6 bases of the junction left unmatched. The CDR3 contains 14 residues. The CDR3 nucleotides read TGTGCCAGCAGTGCGACAGGGATAAGTGAAAAACTGTTTTTT. It translates to CASSATGISEKLFF. The full variable domain, rest sourced from reference TRBV2 and TRBJ1-4, is EPEVTQTPSHQVTQMGQEVILRCVPISNHLYFYWYRQILGQKVEFLVSFYNNEISEKSEIFDDQFSVERPDGSNFTLKIRSTKLEDSAMYFCASSATGISEKLFFGSGTQLSVL.

In this sample, this clone turned up a few times. The chain is built from TRBV6-1 and TRBJ2-7; 8 positions agree with TRBD2. Trimming at V came to 9 bases and at J to 7 bases, leaving 14 bases not matched to a gene. CDR1 and CDR2 (germline): MNHNS, SASEGT. The CDR3 spans 14 residues. The CDR3 sequence: CASTERERSGEQYF. In DNA, the CDR3 is TGTGCCAGTACCGAGCGGGAGAGGTCGGGAGAGCAGTACTTC.

This clone was seen a handful of times. This same CDR3 is encoded by further DNA sequences in the sample. The V and J genes are TRBV6-5 and TRBJ1-1, with no clear D. CDR3 length: 13 residues. Trimming cost V 0 bases and J 2 bases, with 4 bases left between them. Germline CDR1 MNHEY, CDR2 SVGAGI. The CDR3 loop is CASSYSTNTEAFF. The CDR3 bases are TGTGCCAGCAGTTACTCGACTAACACTGAAGCTTTCTTT.

This clone is a singleton in its sample. DNA of the CDR3: TGTGCCAGCCGCAGGACTAGCGACTACAATGAGCAGTTCTTC. This gives the protein CASRRTSDYNEQFF. The chain carries TRBV7-2 and TRBJ2-1; 9 nucleotides agree with TRBD2. This CDR3 is 14 amino acids long. Germline loops: CDR1 SGHTA, CDR2 FQGNSA. J was trimmed by 3 bases and V by 8 bases; bases with no gene match: 5.

V and J are TRBV12-3 or TRBV12-4 and TRBJ1-2, with a weak D call TRBD1 (5 bases). V was clipped by 5 bases and J by 7 bases, with 14 bases between them. The CDR3 spans 13 residues. Here the CDR3 reads CASSVQGRSGYTF. The DNA of the CDR3 is TGTGCCAGCAGTGTTCAGGGAAGAAGTGGCTACACCTTC.

The chain employs TRBV15 and TRBJ1-5, with D perhaps TRBD1 (5 bases). CDR1 and CDR2 from the germline V gene are LNHNV and YYDKDF (reference sequence). The CDR3 is made up of 17 amino acids. V lost 0 bases, J lost 0 bases, and 12 bases lay in between. CDR3 protein: CATSRDTGVYSNQPQHF. CDR3 DNA sequence: TGTGCCACCAGCAGAGATACGGGGGTCTATAGCAATCAGCCCCAGCATTTT.

This rearrangement joins TRBV9 to TRBJ1-3, with D unclear. The CDR3 runs 17 residues. The V and J ends lost 1 base and 0 bases respectively, with 14 bases between them. The germline V gene has CDR1 SGDLS and CDR2 YYNGEE. The CDR3 nucleotides read TGTGCCAGCAGCGTATCCCACCAGAAAAACTCTGGAAACACCATATATTTT. It specifies CASSVSHQKNSGNTIYF.

This clone was found a few times. The chain is built from TRBV6-5 and TRBJ2-1; 8 bases match TRBD2. Germline CDR1 is MNHEY and CDR2 is SVGAGI. The ends lost 5 bases at V and 6 bases at J; junction bases unmatched: 6. The CDR3 has 14 residues. The CDR3 coding sequence is TGTGCCAGCAGTCGGACTAGCCGCCTCAATGAGCAGTTCTTC. This encodes CASSRTSRLNEQFF.

The V call is TRBV5-1, the J call TRBJ2-7; 7 bases align to TRBD2. This CDR3 spans 15 amino acids. Trimming removed 2 bases from V and 2 bases from J; junction bases left unmatched: 7. Germline-derived CDR1 and CDR2 are SGHRS and YFSETQ. CDR3 in DNA: TGCGCCAGCAGCTTCGCTAGCGGTCTAGCCTACGAGCAGTACTTC. Protein product: CASSFASGLAYEQYF. Full variable domain (missing parts from reference TRBV5-1 and TRBJ2-7): KAGVTQTPRYLIKTRGQQVTLSCSPISGHRSVSWYQQTPGQGLQFLFEYFSETQRNKGNFPGRFSGRQFSNSRSEMNVSTLELGDSALYLCASSFASGLAYEQYFGPGTRLTVT.

This clone was picked up a small number of times. The chain combines TRBV4-1 with TRBJ2-3; no reliable D call. Per the germline V gene, CDR1 is MGHRA and CDR2 is YSYEKL. CDR3 length: 15 amino acids. Trimming took off 0 bases at V and 1 base at J, with 8 bases between the two ends. CDR3 bases: TGCGCCAGCAGCCAAGATCCCGCAGGCACAGATACGCAGTATTTT. Protein product: CASSQDPAGTDTQYF.

The V call is TRBV11-3, the J call TRBJ2-2, with a tentative D call TRBD2 (5 bases). V dropped 8 bases and J dropped 6 bases, with 13 bases sitting between them. Germline-derived CDR1 and CDR2 are SGHNT and YENEEA. The CDR3 spans 13 residues. CDR3 sequence (DNA): TGTGCCAGCCGAGAGAGGGATGCCGGGGAGCTGTTTTTT. Residues: CASRERDAGELFF.

Concerning this clone: The junction differs from germline at one of its ends, possibly a read error. The chain combines TRBV9 with TRBJ2-1; 8 bases map to TRBD2. CDR1 SGDLS and CDR2 YYNGEE come from the germline V gene. The CDR3 loop spans 15 amino acids. CDR3 sequence reads: CASSVLAGSHNEQFF. Here the CDR3 DNA reads TGTGCCAGCAGCGTGCTAGCGGGCTCCCACAATGAGCAGTTCTTC.

This sequence joins TRBV11-2 and TRBJ2-3; TRBD2 matches 9 bases. From germline, CDR1 is SGHAT and CDR2 FQNNGV. The CDR3 is 18 residues long. V was clipped by 5 bases and J by 2 bases; unmatched bases: 14. CDR3 DNA: TGTGCCAGCAGCCGGGGGGGGGCTAGCGGGACCATCACAGATACGCAGTATTTT. Translating it yields CASSRGGASGTITDTQYF.

The rearrangement joins TRBV4-1 to TRBJ1-6; 9 bases fit TRBD1. V trimming: 5 bases; J trimming: 10 bases; junction bases outside the gene matches: 12. The CDR3 contains 16 residues. Germline CDR1 MGHRA, CDR2 YSYEKL. CDR3 residues: CASSNLQGATGSPLHF. CDR3 nucleotides: TGCGCCAGCAGCAATCTACAGGGGGCGACGGGATCACCCCTCCACTTT.

This chain links TRBV5-1 with TRBJ2-3, with unresolved D. The CDR3 contains 13 residues. CDR1 is SGHRS and CDR2 is YFSETQ in the germline V gene. V lost 4 bases to trimming and J lost 0 bases, with 6 bases between them. The CDR3 is CASSPLSTDTQYF. CDR3 nucleotides: TGCGCCAGCAGCCCCCTAAGCACAGATACGCAGTATTTT.

The V gene is TRBV5-1, the J gene TRBJ1-3; 7 nucleotides line up with TRBD1. In germline, CDR1 is SGHRS, CDR2 YFSETQ. With 4 bases clipped from V and 0 bases from J, the junction kept 7 bases outside the gene matches. The CDR3 contains 16 residues. For the CDR3, the DNA is TGCGCCAGCAGCCCGGGGGGGACAGCCTCTGGAAACACCATATATTTT. Protein: CASSPGGTASGNTIYF.

The rearrangement joins TRBV7-9 to TRBJ1-2; tentative D call: TRBD1 (6 bases). The CDR3 runs to 14 residues. In germline, CDR1 is SEHNR, CDR2 FQNEAQ (reference sequence). The V gene lost 5 bases and the J gene lost 2 bases, with 12 bases spanning the gap. Here the CDR3 reads CASSAETGNYGYTF. The CDR3, as DNA: TGTGCCAGCAGCGCAGAAACAGGGAACTATGGCTACACCTTC. Combining the CDR3 with reference TRBV7-9 and TRBJ1-2 gives the whole variable domain DTGVSQNPRHKITKRGQNVTFRCDPISEHNRLYWYRQTLGQGPEFLTYFQNEAQLEKSRLLSDRFSAERPKGSFSTLEIQRTEQGDSAMYLCASSAETGNYGYTFGSGTRLTVV.

Details on this clone: One end of the junction does not line up with germline, which may come from a read error. The rearrangement joins TRBV7-7 to TRBJ1-5, with TRBD1 as a possible D gene (6 bases). The CDR3 is made up of 18 amino acids. Germline CDR1 is SSHAT and CDR2 is FNYEAQ (reference sequence). The CDR3 bases are TGTGCTAGCAGCTTAGCGGCGGGAGGACAGTATAGCAATCAGCCCCAGCATTTT. Translated: CASSLAAGGQYSNQPQHF.

V gene TRBV30 combines with J gene TRBJ2-7, with TRBD1 identical over 8 bases. The CDR3 covers 13 residues. Germline CDR1 is GTSNPN and CDR2 is SVGIG (reference sequence). V dropped 1 base and J dropped 3; count of bases not matched to a gene: 2. This chain's CDR3 is CAWSADRVYEQYF. Written as DNA, the CDR3 is TGTGCCTGGAGTGCGGACAGGGTCTACGAGCAGTACTTC.

The rearrangement links TRBV9 to TRBJ1-2, with D unresolved. The V end lost 0 bases, the J end lost 3 bases, and 9 bases lay between the germline ends. Germline V gives CDR1 SGDLS, CDR2 YYNGEE. The CDR3 totals 14 residues. Here the CDR3 reads CASSVGQSYYGYTF. The CDR3 nucleotides read TGTGCCAGCAGCGTAGGCCAGTCCTACTATGGCTACACCTTC. Drawing the rest from reference TRBV9 and TRBJ1-2, the complete variable domain is DSGVTQTPKHLITATGQRVTLRCSPRSGDLSVYWYQQSLDQGLQFLIQYYNGEERAKGNILERFSAQQFPDLHSELNLSSLELGDSALYFCASSVGQSYYGYTFGSGTRLTVV.

V and J are TRBV6-2 or TRBV6-3 and TRBJ1-6, with 11 bases identical to TRBD1. V lost 6 bases to trimming and J lost 5 bases; unmatched junction nucleotides: 9. Germline values: CDR1 MNHEY, CDR2 SVGEGT. This CDR3 comprises 17 residues. The CDR3 region is CASSPSGQGAHNSPLHF. In DNA form, the CDR3 reads TGTGCCAGCAGCCCTAGTGGACAGGGGGCGCATAATTCACCCCTCCACTTT.

V usage is TRBV6-5 and J usage is TRBJ1-4; D is possibly TRBD1 (6 bases). Trimming cost V 10 bases and J 4 bases, with 19 bases left between them. This CDR3 spans 15 amino acids. Germline CDR1 reads MNHEY; CDR2 reads SVGAGI. CDR3 in amino acids: CATHMGGAGNEKLFF. CDR3 bases: TGTGCCACTCATATGGGGGGGGCAGGTAATGAAAAACTGTTTTTT.